Following are 14 T cell receptor beta chains from one sample sequenced in a study of shared clonotypes between healthy human individuals. Clones were sequenced by immunoSEQ multiplex PCR, and TCRdb holds only the in-frame ones, with some missing. The sample holds hundreds of thousands of clones, approximately 97% seen once. Sample: naive CD4+ T cells sorted from blood. Noted subset: CD45RA+ positively selected. The receptors were sampled from a young woman in good health.

The J gene is TRBJ1-2, the V gene TRBV2; the D gene is possibly TRBD1 (6 bases). The CDR3 has 14 amino acids. The germline gives CDR1 SNHLY, CDR2 FYNNEI. Trimming pared 2 bases from V and 3 bases from J, leaving 10 bases between. In DNA form, the CDR3 reads TGTGCCAGCAGTGAAAGACAGGACCACTATGGCTACACCTTC. This translates into CASSERQDHYGYTF. The entire variable domain, with the rest obtained from reference TRBV2 and TRBJ1-2, is as follows: EPEVTQTPSHQVTQMGQEVILRCVPISNHLYFYWYRQILGQKVEFLVSFYNNEISEKSEIFDDQFSVERPDGSNFTLKIRSTKLEDSAMYFCASSERQDHYGYTFGSGTRLTVV.

The chain links TRBV6-1 to TRBJ2-4; weak D call: TRBD1 (5 bases). V shed 4 bases and J shed 6 bases, with 16 bases lying between them. This CDR3 has 15 residues. The germline CDR1 and CDR2 sequences are MNHNS and SASEGT. This CDR3 reads CASSVITKGINIQYF. The DNA for the CDR3 is TGTGCCAGCAGTGTGATAACAAAGGGGATAAACATTCAGTACTTC.

This sequence joins TRBV9 and TRBJ1-1, with D uncertain. The CDR3 consists of 14 residues. The V gene lost 0 bases and the J gene lost 6 bases, with 12 bases spanning the gap. The germline V gene encodes CDR1 SGDLS and CDR2 YYNGEE. CDR3: CASSVDTRPAEAFF. The CDR3 DNA follows: TGTGCCAGCAGCGTAGATACCCGGCCCGCTGAAGCTTTCTTT.

V and J are TRBV11-2 and TRBJ2-3; D remains ambiguous. Germline V gene lookup returns CDR1 SGHAT and CDR2 FQNNGV. The length of the CDR3 is 14 residues. Trimming shortened V by 5 bases and J by 0 bases, and 9 bases separated the two germline ends. This CDR3 is CASSPHPSTDTQYF. CDR3 coding DNA: TGTGCCAGCAGCCCGCACCCTAGCACAGATACGCAGTATTTT.

DNA for the CDR3: TGTGCCAGCAGCTTAGGGGGGACTAGCGGTTACGAGCAGTACTTC. This sequence encodes CASSLGGTSGYEQYF. V is TRBV7-9 and J is TRBJ2-7, with 11 positions matching TRBD2. CDR1 and CDR2 (germline): SEHNR, FQNEAQ (reference sequence). V lost 1 base, J lost 4 bases, and 3 bases stayed unmatched. The CDR3 is 15 residues long.

In nucleotides, the CDR3 is TGTGCCTGGACCTTACGGGCCTCCCGGGAGCAGTACTTC. Translating it yields CAWTLRASREQYF. V and J are TRBV30 and TRBJ2-7; D ambiguous. This CDR3 has 13 amino acids. V gave up 4 bases and J gave up 7 bases, with 17 bases separating them. Germline V lookup: CDR1 GTSNPN, CDR2 SVGIG (reference sequence). The whole variable domain, remainder taken from reference TRBV30 and TRBJ2-7, is SQTIHQWPATLVQPVGSPLSLECTVEGTSNPNLYWYRQAAGRGLQLLFYSVGIGQISSEVPQNLSASRPQDRQFILSSKKLLLSDSGFYLCAWTLRASREQYFGPGTRLTVT.

Points on this clone: Other DNA sequences within the sample encode an identical CDR3. This chain uses TRBV7-9 with TRBJ1-5; D is uncertain. Germline V lookup: CDR1 SEHNR, CDR2 FQNEAQ (reference sequence). V was shortened by 5 bases and J by 0 bases, with 5 bases between the two germline ends. This CDR3 is built from 13 residues. In nucleotides, the CDR3 is TGTGCCAGCAGCAGGGATAGCAATCAGCCCCAGCATTTT. Translation gives CASSRDSNQPQHF.

V usage is TRBV20-1 and J usage is TRBJ1-1; tentatively, D is TRBD1 (6 bases). CDR1 and CDR2 from the germline V gene are DFQATT and SNEGSKA (reference sequence). The CDR3 spans 11 residues. The germline V and J ends were trimmed by 6 bases and 12 bases, with 17 bases remaining between them. The CDR3 coding sequence is TGCAGTGCGCCTCTGGGAGGGACAACTTTCTTT. The encoded protein is CSAPLGGTTFF.

The gene calls are TRBV28 and TRBJ2-7, with 7 bases that match TRBD1. CDR1 is MDHEN and CDR2 is SYDVKM in the germline V gene. The length of the CDR3 is 15 residues. The junction had 13 bases not matched to a gene; V was cut back by 6 bases and J by 5 bases. The CDR3 DNA is TGTGCCAGCAGCCCCTATGGTAGGGGGCGCGACGAGCAGTACTTC. Its translation: CASSPYGRGRDEQYF. Variable domain in full (rest from reference TRBV28 and TRBJ2-7): DVKVTQSSRYLVKRTGEKVFLECVQDMDHENMFWYRQDPGLGLRLIYFSYDVKMKEKGDIPEGYSVSREKKERFSLILESASTNQTSMYLCASSPYGRGRDEQYFGPGTRLTVT.

The chain links TRBV30 to TRBJ1-5; D is unclear. V lost 1 base and J 1 base, leaving 5 bases between the germline ends. The germline CDR1 and CDR2 sequences are GTSNPN and SVGIG (reference sequence). The length of the CDR3 is 13 residues. CDR3 loop: CAWSGRSNQPQHF. CDR3 nucleotide sequence: TGTGCCTGGAGTGGTCGGAGCAATCAGCCCCAGCATTTT.

The J gene is TRBJ1-5, the V gene TRBV5-1; no clear D. There are 14 residues in the CDR3. Trimming took 2 bases from V and 1 from J, leaving 7 bases between them. Per germline, CDR1 SGHRS and CDR2 YFSETQ. Here the CDR3 reads CASSLTPSNQPQHF. Here the CDR3 DNA reads TGCGCCAGCAGCTTAACACCAAGCAATCAGCCCCAGCATTTT.

The J gene is TRBJ2-1, the V gene TRBV5-1; perhaps TRBD2 as D (9 bases). Germline V CDR1 and CDR2: SGHRS, YFSETQ. The CDR3 covers 19 residues. Trimming removed 0 bases from V and 3 bases from J, with 22 bases in between. CDR3: CASSLVGTGVAGDYNEQFF. As DNA, the CDR3 is TGCGCCAGCAGCTTGGTTGGGACAGGCGTAGCGGGAGACTACAATGAGCAGTTCTTC.

V is TRBV15 and J is TRBJ1-2; 10 bases match TRBD1. The CDR3 has 16 amino acids. V was pared by 5 bases and J by 2 bases, with 8 bases of the junction left unmatched. CDR1 and CDR2 (germline): LNHNV, YYDKDF (reference sequence). CDR3 residues: CATSSFQGQGNYGYTF. Here the CDR3 DNA reads TGTGCCACCAGCTCTTTTCAGGGACAGGGGAACTATGGCTACACCTTC.

CDR3 sequence: CASLAGRRFEQYF. CDR3 DNA: TGTGCCAGCCTAGCGGGACGAAGGTTCGAGCAGTACTTC. The rearrangement links TRBV2 to TRBJ2-7; 9 bases align to TRBD2. CDR3 size: 13 residues. V trimming: 8 bases; J trimming: 6 bases; junction bases outside the gene matches: 8. CDR1 is SNHLY, CDR2 FYNNEI, per germline.